The 15 T cell receptor beta chains given below trace back to one sample, sequenced in a study of technical replicates of blood from a few donors. Here immunoSEQ multiplex PCR was the method, and the copy in TCRdb shows in-frame clones only, minus some. Of 55,000 to 75,000 clones in the sample, just over 90% are singletons; the top ten hold about 4.4%. Sequencing input: PBMCs. The receptors stem from a human donor in good health. Some clones in this sample may be carry-over from other donors' samples.

The gene calls are TRBV7-2 and TRBJ2-1; a weak D match, TRBD2 (5 bases). Germline V gene lookup returns CDR1 SGHTA and CDR2 FQGNSA. The V gene lost 2 bases and the J gene lost 3 bases, with 5 bases spanning the gap. The length of the CDR3 is 13 residues. Written as DNA, the CDR3 is TGTGCCAGCAGCTTAACTAGCTACAATGAGCAGTTCTTC. Translated: CASSLTSYNEQFF.

V usage is TRBV6-1 and J usage is TRBJ2-1, with D hard to call. Trimming removed 7 bases from V and 8 bases from J, with 15 bases in between. CDR1 and CDR2 (germline): MNHNS, SASEGT. The CDR3 is made up of 13 amino acids. CDR3 loop: CASTPWVEDEQFF. DNA for the CDR3: TGTGCCAGCACCCCCTGGGTAGAGGATGAGCAGTTCTTC.

The chain links TRBV9 to TRBJ1-2; tentative D call: TRBD1 (5 bases). The V gene's germline CDR1 is SGDLS and CDR2 YYNGEE. This CDR3 is built from 16 residues. V was pared by 0 bases and J by 2 bases, with 14 bases between. CDR3 sequence: CASSVVDTSLNYGYTF. DNA for the CDR3: TGTGCCAGCAGCGTAGTGGACACAAGTCTCAACTATGGCTACACCTTC.

The chain links TRBV13 to TRBJ2-1, with 9 bases fitting TRBD1. CDR3 length equals 15 residues. Germline assignment: CDR1 PRHDT and CDR2 FYEKMQ (reference sequence). The V and J ends lost 1 base and 10 bases, in that order; junction bases with no gene match: 8. This CDR3 reads CASSLEGQGTSEQFF. CDR3 nucleotide sequence: TGTGCCAGCAGCTTAGAGGGACAGGGTACAAGCGAGCAGTTCTTC.

The chain's CDR3 is CASSDRNGNNYQETQYF. The DNA of the CDR3 is TGTGCCAGCAGCGATAGGAACGGGAACAACTATCAAGAGACCCAGTACTTC. V gene TRBV7-9 combines with J gene TRBJ2-5, with D possibly TRBD2 on 5 matching bases. Germline-derived CDR1 and CDR2 are SEHNR and FQNEAQ (reference sequence). Between the trimmed V and J ends, which lost 5 bases and 2 bases, there was a span of 21 bases. There are 17 residues in the CDR3.

V and J are TRBV6-5 and TRBJ2-2; 7 positions agree with TRBD2. Losses at the gene ends were 5 bases for V and 1 base for J; bases not matched to a gene: 1. Per the germline V gene, CDR1 is MNHEY and CDR2 is SVGAGI. The CDR3 is 14 amino acids. CDR3 amino acids: CASSRTRNTGELFF. The DNA of the CDR3 is TGTGCCAGCAGTAGGACTAGGAACACCGGGGAGCTGTTTTTT.

The chain employs TRBV6-6 and TRBJ2-3, with 7 bases fitting TRBD2. Germline trimming cut 4 bases from V and 0 bases from J; bases unmatched to any gene: 4. Germline assignment: CDR1 MNHNY and CDR2 SVGAGI (reference sequence). The CDR3 runs to 15 residues. The CDR3 nucleotides read TGTGCCAGCAGTTTCAACGGGGGGAGCACAGATACGCAGTATTTT. It is translated as CASSFNGGSTDTQYF.

The rearrangement joins TRBV27 to TRBJ2-1, with 8 bases aligning to TRBD2. CDR1 and CDR2 from the germline V gene are MNHEY and SMNVEV (reference sequence). The V segment lost 2 bases and the J segment 9 bases; nucleotides outside the gene matches: 9. This CDR3 is 15 amino acids long. In nucleotides, the CDR3 is TGTGCCAGCAGTTTAAGCGGGAGTTTGGGGGTTGAGCAGTTCTTC. It specifies CASSLSGSLGVEQFF.

This chain joins TRBV4-2 and TRBJ2-1, with 8 bases lining up with TRBD2. Germline V lookup: CDR1 LGHNA, CDR2 YNFKEQ. After removal of 3 bases from V and 8 bases from J, the junction contained 18 bases not matched to a gene. There are 18 residues in the CDR3. CDR3 loop: CASSQRLPGTSNTYEQFF. CDR3 bases: TGTGCCAGCAGCCAGAGACTTCCCGGGACTAGTAACACTTATGAGCAGTTCTTC.

The chain carries TRBV11-2 and TRBJ2-3; TRBD1 is a possible D gene (6 bases). CDR3 length: 16 amino acids. CDR1 and CDR2 from the germline V gene are SGHAT and FQNNGV. Trimming stripped 5 bases from V and 6 bases from J, with 21 bases between. CDR3: CASSPQGPLAADTQYF. The CDR3 region has the DNA TGTGCCAGCAGCCCCCAGGGGCCGCTAGCTGCTGATACGCAGTATTTT.

The chain is built from TRBV28 and TRBJ1-6, with TRBD1 matching over 9 bases. The CDR3 contains 15 residues. Germline-derived CDR1 and CDR2 are MDHEN and SYDVKM. V lost 5 bases, J lost 5 bases, and 4 bases stayed unmatched. DNA for the CDR3: TGTGCCAGCAGTGGACAGGGGCGGAATAATTCACCCCTCCACTTT. Translated: CASSGQGRNNSPLHF.

The chain carries TRBV27 and TRBJ2-5; 10 bases agree with TRBD2. CDR3 length: 16 residues. Germline assignment: CDR1 MNHEY and CDR2 SMNVEV (reference sequence). Losses at the gene ends were 4 bases for V and 5 bases for J; bases not matched to a gene: 10. CDR3 sequence (DNA): TGTGCCAGCAGTTCTAAGCGGGGGGGCAGGCTTGAGACCCAGTACTTC. Protein sequence: CASSSKRGGRLETQYF.

V usage is TRBV9 and J usage is TRBJ2-3; 9 nucleotides agree with TRBD2. Germline CDR1 SGDLS, CDR2 YYNGEE. Trimming removed 0 bases from V and 3 bases from J; junction bases left unmatched: 5. This CDR3 is 16 amino acids long. The CDR3 loop reads CASSVAAGGVTDTQYF. CDR3 nucleotide sequence: TGTGCCAGCAGCGTAGCCGCGGGAGGGGTGACAGATACGCAGTATTTT.

The rearrangement joins TRBV4-3 to TRBJ2-7; 11 nucleotides align to TRBD2. Per the germline V gene, CDR1 is LGHNA and CDR2 is YSLEER. The junction had 5 bases not matched to a gene; V was cut back by 4 bases and J by 0 bases. CDR3 length: 16 amino acids. The CDR3: CASSPRTSGFSYEQYF. The DNA of the CDR3 is TGCGCCAGCAGCCCGAGGACTAGCGGGTTCTCCTACGAGCAGTACTTC.

V gene TRBV5-8 combines with J gene TRBJ2-7; D ambiguous. Germline CDR1 is SGHTS and CDR2 is YDEGEE. Between the trimmed V and J ends, which lost 4 bases and 3 bases, there was a span of 11 bases. This CDR3 has 13 residues. The CDR3 DNA is TGTGCCAGCAGCCTCCTAGAGAACTACGAGCAGTACTTC. Translated: CASSLLENYEQYF. The whole variable domain, remainder taken from reference TRBV5-8 and TRBJ2-7, is EAGVTQSPTHLIKTRGQQATLRCSPISGHTSVYWYQQALGLGLQFLLWYDEGEERNRGNFPPRFSGRQFPNYSSELNVNALELEDSALYLCASSLLENYEQYFGPGTRLTVT.